This TCR beta chain was documented in a study of monozygotic twins with inflammatory bowel disease (dated by TCRdb to the late 2010s). Broadly, across the study: A total of 28 monozygotic twin pairs were included in the full study, comprising nine German pairs (four IBD-concordant, five IBD-discordant) and 19 IBD-discordant Danish pairs. The search for disease-associated traits relied mainly on comparing, within discordant pairs, IBD patients with their genetically identical healthy co-twins. Each individual had, on average, about 151 000 unique TCRalpha sequences and 181 000 unique TCRbeta sequences available for analysis. What the study reported, not specific to this receptor: IBD patients shared fewer clonotypes with other individuals than healthy twins did, most markedly in patients showing signs of disease activity. No single strong signal or clonotype linked to IBD turned up in the results, so the idea that one exists was not supported. Repertoire similarity did not differ between concordant and discordant twins, possibly due to limited statistical power. Because patients were on differing immunosuppressive treatments, the repertoires may have picked up extra background noise and inter-individual variability. Measured by the inverse Simpson index, TCRbeta repertoire diversity was lower in IBD patients than in their healthy co-twins. The analysis was unable to tell apart different T cell subtypes.

Concerning this clonotype itself: Its antigen remains unidentified.

Taken from the germline V gene, the CDR1 and CDR2 loops are SGHRS and YFSETQ. From the cysteine up to the phenylalanine, the CDR3 has a length of 13 residues. DNA for this receptor is not on file. From each donor, a roughly 2.5 ml peripheral blood sample was collected into PAXgene tubes and stored at -80 degrees C. Without T cell sorting, total RNA was isolated from whole blood using the PAXgene blood miRNA kit on an automated QIAcube. Peripheral blood from monozygotic twin pairs who were concordant or discordant for inflammatory bowel disease underwent deep TCRalpha and TCRbeta repertoire profiling using unique molecular barcoding. Smoking habits were recorded for all twin pairs, and individuals were classified as current, former or never smokers. To prepare the library, 5' RACE was applied. Preparation of each TCR library used 3,500 to 4,500 ng of total RNA. For each sample, cDNA synthesis with SMARTScribe reverse transcriptase was split into eight separate reactions. Unique molecular identifiers containing a 6-nucleotide sample barcode were introduced through template switching during cDNA synthesis. Amplification of TCRalpha and TCRbeta cDNA involved two nested PCRs of about 15 and 9 cycles, and each PCR was followed by bead purification. Before amplification, the cDNA was treated with uracil DNA-glycosylase and purified using the QIAquick PCR purification kit. The second PCR added Illumina TruSeq-compatible adapters along with sample-specific barcodes. Library quality and concentration were assessed using TapeStation and Qubit, and about 4.7 ng of each library was pooled. The pooled libraries were sequenced with 2 x 100 bp reads and custom sequencing primers on an Illumina HiSeq2500 single-index Rapid Run. As for the original processing: MiGEC version 1.2.6 was used for UMI-based consensus assembly to correct PCR and sequencing errors. MiXCR version 2.1.1 was used for V(D)J alignment, clonotype assembly and CDR3 extraction. To normalise gene usage, clonotype sharing and MAIT/NKT TCR abundance, the analysis used the top 1000, 10 000 and 20 000 clonotypes per sample. Diversity was computed as the inverse Simpson index with the vegan R package after downsampling to 27 000 UMIs. Statistical testing used paired Mann-Whitney U tests on the discordant twin pairs and applied Benjamini-Hochberg correction for multiple testing. Each entry corresponds to one CDR3 protein sequence from reads that TCRdb reprocessed, and DNA is not given. The V and J calls and clone size come from TCRdb's table, not from the authors' own analysis. This sample's records show about 210,000 distinct CDR3 sequences. Roughly 7.7% of the sample is taken by the ten largest.

Recombination connected TRBV5-1 to TRBJ1-2; TCRdb reports TRBD1, a call that lacks DNA to check it against. This TCR was sampled from a human donor with ulcerative colitis or Crohn's disease, or a healthy co-twin of an affected twin (not recorded which). What was sequenced was blood. The CDR3 protein is CASRPSSGYGYTF. Supplemented by the reference TRBV5-1 and TRBJ1-2 proteins around the CDR3, the complete variable domain is KAGVTQTPRYLIKTRGQQVTLSCSPISGHRSVSWYQQTPGQGLQFLFEYFSETQRNKGNFPGRFSGRQFSNSRSEMNVSTLELGDSALYLCASRPSSGYGYTFGSGTRLTVV.